Listed below are T cell receptor beta chains from one sample, sequenced in a study of blood T cell repertoires in COVID-19. Assay used: immunoSEQ multiplex PCR; TCRdb lists only in-frame clones, some missing. The sample comprises around 150,000 clones, over 70% of which are singletons, and under 3% rests with the top ten. Sequenced material: peripheral blood. These receptors all stem from a man aged 45-65 years with active COVID-19. Each CDR3 is given with its conserved first and last residue. The order of the fields is D gene, V gene, clone size, J gene, CDR3 protein, CDR3 DNA. The D gene is left open where the match is weak. Only part of the rows carry a size: once, few, many, or a class if the clone is expanded.

NA,TRBV7-2,NA,TRBJ2-7,CASSLGIRRGWTYEQYF,TGTGCCAGCAGCTTAGGTATTCGCAGAGGCTGGACCTACGAGCAGTACTTC
NA,TRBV6-6,NA,TRBJ2-7,CASSRLVGTSRSGPYEQYF,TGTGCCAGCAGTAGATTGGTCGGAACTAGCCGGTCCGGGCCCTACGAGCAGTACTTC
TRBD1,TRBV5-5,NA,TRBJ1-1,CASSSRGQAEAFF,TGTGCCAGCAGCTCCAGGGGGCAGGCTGAAGCTTTCTTT
TRBD1,TRBV27,NA,TRBJ1-2,CASSPDRGYGDYGYTF,TGTGCCAGCAGCCCTGACAGGGGGTATGGGGACTATGGCTACACCTTC
NA,TRBV6-1,once,TRBJ1-6,CASSEDGRAHNSPLHF,TGTGCCAGCAGTGAAGACGGCAGGGCCCATAATTCACCCCTCCACTTT
TRBD2,TRBV6-1,NA,TRBJ2-3,CASSETAGVDPQYF,TGTGCCAGCAGTGAAACAGCGGGGGTGGATCCGCAGTATTTT
NA,TRBV5-1,NA,TRBJ1-2,CASSLVGRDYGYTF,TGCGCCAGCAGCTTGGTGGGCAGGGACTATGGCTACACCTTC
NA,TRBV18,NA,TRBJ2-1,CASSPETGYDEQFF,TGTGCCAGCTCGCCGGAGACAGGCTATGATGAGCAGTTCTTC
TRBD1,TRBV7-2,NA,TRBJ2-7,CASTGTGEGEQYF,TGTGCCAGCACCGGGACAGGGGAAGGCGAGCAGTACTTC
TRBD2,TRBV30,NA,TRBJ2-5,CAWSTARSGVGETQYF,TGTGCCTGGAGTACTGCTAGGAGCGGGGTTGGGGAGACCCAGTACTTC
NA,TRBV6-5,NA,TRBJ2-1,CASAEYYSQYNEQFF,TGTGCCAGCGCAGAGTATTATAGCCAATACAATGAGCAGTTCTTC
TRBD2,TRBV5-6,NA,TRBJ2-1,CASSPRGGAIYNEQFF,TGTGCCAGCAGCCCCCGGGGGGGGGCGATCTACAATGAGCAGTTCTTC
NA,TRBV3-1/TRBV3-2,NA,TRBJ2-7,CASSQGGEQYF,TGTGCCAGCAGCCAAGGAGGCGAGCAGTACTTC
TRBD1,TRBV4-1,NA,TRBJ2-2,CASSQSGQGKNTGELFF,TGCGCCAGCAGCCAATCAGGACAGGGGAAGAACACCGGGGAGCTGTTTTTT
TRBD1,TRBV6-5,NA,TRBJ1-1,CASSRGTVNTEAFF,TGTGCCAGCAGTAGGGGGACAGTGAACACTGAAGCTTTCTTT
TRBD1,TRBV18,many,TRBJ1-1,CASSPLNRGDTEAFF,TGTGCCAGCTCACCATTAAACAGGGGGGACACTGAAGCTTTCTTT